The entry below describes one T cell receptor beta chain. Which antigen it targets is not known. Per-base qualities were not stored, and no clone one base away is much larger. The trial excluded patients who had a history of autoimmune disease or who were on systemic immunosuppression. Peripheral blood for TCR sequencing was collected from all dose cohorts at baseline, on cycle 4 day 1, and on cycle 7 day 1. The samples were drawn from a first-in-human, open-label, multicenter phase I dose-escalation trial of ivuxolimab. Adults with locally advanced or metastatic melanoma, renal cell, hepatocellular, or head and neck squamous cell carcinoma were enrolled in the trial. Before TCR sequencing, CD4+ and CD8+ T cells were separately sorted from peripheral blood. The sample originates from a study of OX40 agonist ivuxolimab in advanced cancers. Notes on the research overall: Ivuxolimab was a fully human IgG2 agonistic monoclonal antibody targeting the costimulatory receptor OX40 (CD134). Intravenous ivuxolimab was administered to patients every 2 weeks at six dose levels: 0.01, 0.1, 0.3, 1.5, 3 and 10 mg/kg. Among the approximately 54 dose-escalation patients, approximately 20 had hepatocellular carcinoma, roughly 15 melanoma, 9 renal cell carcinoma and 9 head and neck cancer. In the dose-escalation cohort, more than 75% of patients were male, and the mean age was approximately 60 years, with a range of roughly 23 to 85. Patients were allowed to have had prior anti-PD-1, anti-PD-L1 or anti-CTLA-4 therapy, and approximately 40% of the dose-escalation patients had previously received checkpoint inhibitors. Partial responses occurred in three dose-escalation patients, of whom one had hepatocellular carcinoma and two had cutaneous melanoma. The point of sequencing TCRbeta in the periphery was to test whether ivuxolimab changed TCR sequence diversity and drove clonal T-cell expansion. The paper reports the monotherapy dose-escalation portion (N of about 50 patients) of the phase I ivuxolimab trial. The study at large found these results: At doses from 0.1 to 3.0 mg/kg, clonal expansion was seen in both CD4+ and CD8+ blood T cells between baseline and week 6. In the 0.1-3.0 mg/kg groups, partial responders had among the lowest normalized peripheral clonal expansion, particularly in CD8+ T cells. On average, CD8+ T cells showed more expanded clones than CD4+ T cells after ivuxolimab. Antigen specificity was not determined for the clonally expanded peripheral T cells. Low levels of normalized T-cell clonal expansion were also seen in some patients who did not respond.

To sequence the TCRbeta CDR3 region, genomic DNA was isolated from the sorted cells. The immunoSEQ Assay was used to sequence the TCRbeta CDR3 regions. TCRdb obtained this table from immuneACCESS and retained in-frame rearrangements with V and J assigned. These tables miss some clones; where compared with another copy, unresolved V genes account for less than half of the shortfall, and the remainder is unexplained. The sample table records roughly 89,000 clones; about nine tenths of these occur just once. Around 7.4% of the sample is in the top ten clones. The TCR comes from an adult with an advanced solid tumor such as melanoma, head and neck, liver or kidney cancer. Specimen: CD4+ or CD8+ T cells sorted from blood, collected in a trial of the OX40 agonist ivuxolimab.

The CDR3 is CATRNVDRSTEAFF. In nucleotides, the sequence is TGTGCCACCCGGAACGTTGACAGGTCCACTGAAGCTTTCTTT. The sequence joins TRBV15 to TRBJ1-1; matching of 6 bases hints at TRBD1 as the D gene. The CDR3 goes from the cysteine to the phenylalanine over 14 residues. CDR3 DNA is the only sequence kept; it has 42 bases, read in frame from the first base. Taken from the germline V gene (reference sequence), the CDR1 and CDR2 loops are LNHNV and YYDKDF. V is cut by 8 bases and J by 4 bases, and the space between the germline ends is 17 bases.